The 19 T cell receptor beta chains below all came from one sample that was sequenced in a study of T cell repertoires in urothelial bladder cancer. The assay was immunoSEQ multiplex PCR, and TCRdb's table has in-frame clones only and misses some. The data contain about 13,000 clones, roughly 65% of them singletons. The sequencing input was tumor-infiltrating cells from bladder cancer. The receptors shown here come from a human donor with urothelial carcinoma.

The chain combines TRBV27 with TRBJ2-2; TRBD2 aligns across 15 bases. Germline CDR1 and CDR2: MNHEY and SMNVEV (reference sequence). V was clipped by 6 bases and J by 1 base; unmatched bases: 3. CDR3 length: 17 residues. The CDR3 DNA reads as TGTGCCAGCAGACCGGGACTAGCGGGGGGGAACACCGGGGAGCTGTTTTTT. Translated: CASRPGLAGGNTGELFF.

DNA of the CDR3: TGCGCCAGCAGCTTGATCAGCGGGGTTACAGATACGCAGTATTTT. Protein sequence: CASSLISGVTDTQYF. The chain links TRBV5-1 to TRBJ2-3; 7 positions agree with TRBD2. V lost 1 base to trimming and J lost 3 bases; unmatched junction nucleotides: 5. Germline CDR1 reads SGHRS; CDR2 reads YFSETQ. The CDR3 totals 15 residues.

This clone was seen a handful of times. This chain links TRBV10-3 with TRBJ2-7; D remains unclear. V was pared by 1 base and J by 5 bases, with 6 bases between. Per germline, CDR1 ENHRY and CDR2 SYGVKD. The CDR3 extends over 12 amino acids. CDR3 bases: TGTGCCATCAGTGAGTTGGGGAACGAGCAGTACGTC. As protein: CAISELGNEQYV.

The rearrangement joins TRBV6-6 to TRBJ2-3, with 12 bases aligning to TRBD2. Trimming at V came to 6 bases and at J to 3 bases, leaving 7 bases not matched to a gene. The CDR3 length is 16 residues. CDR1 and CDR2 (germline): MNHNY, SVGAGI (reference sequence). CDR3 protein: CASRGLAGRGTDTQYF. The CDR3 DNA sequence: TGTGCCAGCAGAGGACTAGCGGGGCGAGGTACAGATACGCAGTATTTT.

The chain uses TRBV27 and TRBJ1-4; D might be TRBD1 (5 bases). V was shortened by 6 bases and J by 7 bases, with 21 bases between the two germline ends. The CDR3 is 16 residues long. Germline V gene data show CDR1 as MNHEY and CDR2 as SMNVEV (reference sequence). The CDR3 region is CASRTGVAVQGEKLFF. Here the CDR3 DNA reads TGTGCCAGCAGGACCGGGGTTGCAGTTCAGGGTGAAAAACTGTTTTTT.

This clone showed up just a few times. The rearrangement links TRBV4-2 to TRBJ1-2; a possible D gene is TRBD1 (5 bases). This CDR3 has 15 residues. With 0 bases removed from V and 3 bases from J, the gap between germline ends came to 11 bases. Germline V gives CDR1 LGHNA, CDR2 YNFKEQ. This CDR3 reads CASSQDHQGYYGYTF. The CDR3 DNA reads as TGTGCCAGCAGCCAAGATCATCAGGGTTACTATGGCTACACCTTC.

This clone has only one observation. The chain uses TRBV5-4 and TRBJ1-2, with D perhaps TRBD1 (5 bases). The CDR3 has 14 residues. Trimming stripped 1 base from V and 7 bases from J, with 14 bases between. Germline CDR1 and CDR2: SGHNT and YYREEE (reference sequence). The CDR3 reads CASSLFGGEIGYTF. CDR3 in DNA: TGTGCCAGCAGCTTGTTTGGGGGTGAGATTGGCTACACCTTC.

The rearrangement joins TRBV7-2 to TRBJ1-3, with D hard to call. V was pared by 1 base and J by 4 bases, with 14 bases between. Per germline, CDR1 SGHTA and CDR2 FQGNSA. The CDR3 length is 16 residues. Here the CDR3 DNA reads TGTGCCAGCAGCTTAGGCGGCGTCTGGACCGGAAACACCATATATTTT. It encodes CASSLGGVWTGNTIYF.

The genes are TRBV30 and TRBJ1-2, with D tentatively TRBD1 (5 bases). Germline assignment: CDR1 GTSNPN and CDR2 SVGIG (reference sequence). V lost 0 bases to trimming and J lost 4 bases, with 12 bases between them. The CDR3 covers 14 residues. CDR3 residues: CAWSVAGVVYGYTF. The DNA of the CDR3 is TGTGCCTGGAGTGTCGCGGGGGTGGTCTATGGCTACACCTTC.

This clone was detected a few times. The V gene is TRBV7-7, the J gene TRBJ2-2, with 7 positions matching TRBD2. V gave up 5 bases and J gave up 0 bases; unmatched junction bases: 12. This CDR3 comprises 18 residues. Germline CDR1 is SSHAT and CDR2 is FNYEAQ (reference sequence). The CDR3 DNA reads as TGTGCCAGCAGCCCCGATGTGCGACTAGCCCCGAACACCGGGGAGCTGTTTTTT. Translating gives CASSPDVRLAPNTGELFF.

V usage is TRBV5-1 and J usage is TRBJ1-2; no reliable D call. V was trimmed by 0 bases and J by 8 bases, leaving 14 bases between them. The V gene's germline CDR1 is SGHRS and CDR2 YFSETQ. This CDR3 is 14 amino acids long. The CDR3 loop reads CASSLAGELEGYTF. Here the CDR3 DNA reads TGCGCCAGCAGCTTGGCCGGGGAACTAGAAGGCTACACCTTC. The complete variable domain, with remaining parts taken from reference TRBV5-1 and TRBJ1-2, reads KAGVTQTPRYLIKTRGQQVTLSCSPISGHRSVSWYQQTPGQGLQFLFEYFSETQRNKGNFPGRFSGRQFSNSRSEMNVSTLELGDSALYLCASSLAGELEGYTFGSGTRLTVV.

The chain couples TRBV25-1 to TRBJ1-4; 7 bases are a match to TRBD1. Unmatched junction bases numbered 11, after V lost 0 bases and J lost 7 bases. CDR3 length: 17 residues. Germline assignment: CDR1 MGHDK and CDR2 SYGVNS. CDR3 amino acids: CASSEYSTGTAAEKLFF. The CDR3 DNA is TGTGCCAGCAGTGAATACAGCACCGGGACAGCGGCTGAAAAACTGTTTTTT.

The V gene is TRBV7-2, the J gene TRBJ2-3, with unresolved D. CDR3 length equals 11 residues. V lost 5 bases, J lost 6 bases, and 6 bases lay in between. Germline values: CDR1 SGHTA, CDR2 FQGNSA. The CDR3: CASSILDTQYF. The CDR3 DNA reads TGTGCCAGCAGCATCCTGGATACGCAGTATTTT.

J is TRBJ1-2 and V is TRBV5-5; weak D call: TRBD1 (6 bases). The V gene lost 1 base and the J gene lost 6 bases, with 16 bases spanning the gap. Germline-derived CDR1 and CDR2 are SGHKS and YYEKEE (reference sequence). The CDR3 is 15 amino acids. CDR3 bases: TGTGCCAGCAGCTTGACAGGGAAGGGAGTTCATGGCTACACCTTC. It yields the protein CASSLTGKGVHGYTF. Based on the CDR3 plus reference TRBV5-5 and TRBJ1-2, the full variable domain is DAGVTQSPTHLIKTRGQQVTLRCSPISGHKSVSWYQQVLGQGPQFIFQYYEKEERGRGNFPDRFSARQFPNYSSELNVNALLLGDSALYLCASSLTGKGVHGYTFGSGTRLTVV.

J is TRBJ1-6 and V is TRBV30, with D possibly matching TRBD1 (5 bases). The V gene lost 5 bases and the J gene lost 0 bases, with 11 bases spanning the gap. The CDR3 is 15 residues long. Germline CDR1 GTSNPN, CDR2 SVGIG (reference sequence). CDR3 in DNA: TGTGCCTGGGGCCCAGGGAGCTCCTATAATTCACCCCTCCACTTT. The encoded protein is CAWGPGSSYNSPLHF.

The chain combines TRBV5-6 with TRBJ1-3; D not resolved. V lost 0 bases and J lost 2, with 12 bases in between. The CDR3 length is 16 residues. The germline V gene has CDR1 SGHDT and CDR2 YYEEEE. CDR3 DNA sequence: TGTGCCAGCAGCTTGGAGATAGGTTCTACTGGAAACACCATATATTTT. Its translation is CASSLEIGSTGNTIYF.

The J gene is TRBJ1-6, the V gene TRBV5-4; TRBD1 might be the D (5 bases). Trimming left V 0 bases short and J 4 bases short, with 11 bases between. CDR1 and CDR2 (germline): SGHNT, YYREEE (reference sequence). The CDR3 is made up of 16 amino acids. As DNA, the CDR3 is TGTGCCAGCAGCTTGGGTAGGGACCCTTATAATTCACCCCTCCACTTT. This translates into CASSLGRDPYNSPLHF.

V and J are TRBV2 and TRBJ2-7; possibly TRBD1 for D (6 bases). The CDR3 loop spans 15 amino acids. Per germline, CDR1 SNHLY and CDR2 FYNNEI. V shed 2 bases and J shed 5 bases, with 16 bases lying between them. The CDR3 region has the DNA TGTGCCAGCAGTGAAAGGGCAGGGGAATTGAACGAGCAGTACTTC. Protein sequence: CASSERAGELNEQYF. The complete variable domain, with remaining parts taken from reference TRBV2 and TRBJ2-7, reads EPEVTQTPSHQVTQMGQEVILRCVPISNHLYFYWYRQILGQKVEFLVSFYNNEISEKSEIFDDQFSVERPDGSNFTLKIRSTKLEDSAMYFCASSERAGELNEQYFGPGTRLTVT.

In its sample, this clone was seen once. The chain combines TRBV5-1 with TRBJ2-4; TRBD2 aligns across 10 bases. Germline assignment: CDR1 SGHRS and CDR2 YFSETQ. With 3 bases clipped from V and 11 bases from J, the junction kept 8 bases outside the gene matches. This CDR3 is built from 14 residues. The CDR3 DNA sequence: TGCGCCAGCAGCTCTCCGGGACTAGCGAGTTTTCAGTACTTC. Translating gives CASSSPGLASFQYF.